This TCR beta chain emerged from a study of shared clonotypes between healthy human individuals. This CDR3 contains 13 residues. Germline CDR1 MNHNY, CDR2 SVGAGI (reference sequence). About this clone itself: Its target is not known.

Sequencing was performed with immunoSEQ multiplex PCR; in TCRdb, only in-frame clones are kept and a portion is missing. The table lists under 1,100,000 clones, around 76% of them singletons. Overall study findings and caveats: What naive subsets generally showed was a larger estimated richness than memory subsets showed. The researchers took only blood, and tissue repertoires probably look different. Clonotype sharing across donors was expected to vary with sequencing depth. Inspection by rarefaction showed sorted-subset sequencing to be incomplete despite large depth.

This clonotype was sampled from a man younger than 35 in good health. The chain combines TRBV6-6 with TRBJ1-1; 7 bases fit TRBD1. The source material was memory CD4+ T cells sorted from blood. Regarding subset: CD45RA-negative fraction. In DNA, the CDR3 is TGTGCAACCAACAGGGGCGGGGGTACTGAAGCTTTCTTT. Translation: CATNRGGGTEAFF.